This TCR beta chain stems from a study of CXCR3-negative and CXCR3-positive naive CD8 T cells (dated by TCRdb to the late 2010s). Study-level background: In total, about 150 million TRB reads were obtained, corresponding to roughly 1.5 +/- 0.3 million reads per library. Diversity and physicochemical repertoire analyses were performed on about ten donors pooled from two independent experiments. TRBV-TRBJ cluster analysis included naive subsets from roughly 5 donors and memory cells from 3 donors.

The CDR3, cysteine through phenylalanine, is 13 amino acids long. There is no recorded DNA. CDR1 and CDR2 are drawn from the germline V gene: SQVTM, ANQGSEA. Notes on this clonotype: No antigen is known for it.

For every CD8+ T cell subset, 250,000 to 300,000 cells were flow-sorted straight into RLT lysis buffer, and each subset was sorted in triplicate. To keep memory contaminants out, a stringent definition of naive CD8+ T cells was applied: CD45RO-CCR7+CD27+CD95-. Peripheral blood mononuclear cells were isolated from buffy coats by standard density gradient centrifugation. A FACSAria III was used to flow-sort naive CD8+ T cells into CXCR3-negative and CXCR3-positive populations. Total RNA was extracted from sorted cells with an RNeasy Mini Kit. The research as a whole found: Both naive subsets had comparably high repertoire diversity, while memory CD8+ T cells had much lower repertoire diversity. Surface CD5, linked to self-reactivity in mice, was comparable between naive subsets; TCR interaction strength was therefore also inferred from TRB CDR3 physicochemical properties. Naive CXCR3-negative and CXCR3-positive cells from the same donor showed similar TRBV-TRBJ usage, whereas memory cells showed distinct patterns. Compared with CXCR3-negative naive cells, CXCR3-positive naive cells had TRB CDR3s with higher hydrophobicity (lower Kidera factor 4), lower energy, and higher strength and volume indices. Freshly isolated PBMCs were used for most assays because CXCR3 expression partially decreased after cryopreservation.

This sample was sequenced with a NextSeq 550. The Human TCR Profiling Kit (MiLaboratory) was used to make UMI-labeled 5' RACE TRB cDNA libraries. The full amount of extracted RNA was used for cDNA synthesis, and the full amount of resulting cDNA was used for PCR amplification. Libraries were prepared in parallel with an identical number of PCR cycles. Regarding the original processing steps: About 54,000 +/- 9,700 unique UMI-labeled TRB cDNA molecules per library were extracted with MIGEC and MiXCR, with at least two reads per UMI required. On average, each library contained 40,000 +/- 10,000 functional in-frame TRB CDR3 nucleotide clonotypes without stop codons. Diversity metrics, including normalized Shannon-Wiener and Chao1, were computed in VDJtools after downsampling to 5000 UMI-labeled TRB molecules per sample. VDJtools computed clonotype-size-weighted physicochemical properties of the central five CDR3 residues: interaction energy, strength, volume and Kidera factor 4. Following TCRdb reprocessing, every CDR3 protein sequence forms one entry, and DNA is not provided. These V and J calls rely on TCRdb rather than the paper's analysis. The record for this sample contains 50,000 to 60,000 distinct CDR3 sequences. The ten biggest clones cover around 0.4% of the sample.

This TCR derives from a human donor in good health. Some clones in this sample may be carry-over from other donors' samples. This chain joins TRBV29-1 to TRBJ2-1; the D gene TCRdb calls, TRBD2, cannot be checked with no DNA. Sequencing input: naive CXCR3- CD8+ T cells from blood. The cell subset or site label here, explained by the study, means: CD45RO-CCR7+CD27+CD95- naive CD8+ T cells lacking CXCR3 (TNR3-). The CDR3: CSFSGEFYNEQFF.